Below, one TCR beta chain is given with its context. The target antigen is unknown. The data were taken from a study of cytomegalovirus exposure and HLA in healthy donors. Findings and caveats of the study: HLA alleles showed associations with 16,951 TCR beta sequences in a later analysis, at a 0.05 false discovery rate. Trimming of TCR beta V- and J-genes showed a link, identified in a later analysis, to a missense DCLRE1C variant. Because they were indistinguishable, some V segments, including TRBV6-2 and TRBV6-3, were excluded. Analyzed later, most CMV-associated TCR beta chains appeared HLA-restricted.

V was shortened by 4 bases and J by 8 bases, with 23 bases between the two germline ends. The CDR3 length is 16 residues. In germline, CDR1 is MDHEN, CDR2 SYDVKM. PCR primers comprised 60 Vbeta and 13 Jbeta primers. Sequenced by immunoSEQ multiplex PCR; TCRdb stores in-frame clones only, minus some. In the table there are 150,000 to 200,000 clones, around 75% of which are singletons. This chain links TRBV28 with TRBJ2-5; D is possibly TRBD2 (6 bases). The material sequenced was PBMCs. The TCR originated in a male donor in good health and CMV-seronegative. Written as DNA, the CDR3 is TGTGCCAGCAGTTCGAGCGGGCGGTTCCAAAGGGTAACCCAGTACTTC. Its protein is CASSSSGRFQRVTQYF.